The present entry profiles one T cell receptor beta chain with its context. It has no known antigen specificity. Base qualities were left out, and no much larger clone turns up one base away. The data stem from a study of T cell responses to AZD1222 COVID-19 vaccine (dated by TCRdb to the early 2020s). Background on the whole study: AZD1222 recipients whose second dose came at about 4 weeks and those whose second dose came at about 12 weeks were combined into one group, since spike-specific TCR depth and breadth did not differ between the two schedules. A total of 233 trial participants underwent TCR sequencing, of whom about 210 had received two doses of AZD1222 and roughly 26 had received two doses of the MenACWY control vaccine. Trial participants were enrolled into age subgroups of 18-55, 56-69 and 70-plus years, which contained 148, 28 and 57 TCR-sequenced participants, respectively.

The CDR3 regions of human TCRbeta chains were analyzed by immunosequencing. As for the original processing: Repertoire TCRs were matched against a reference library of SARS-CoV-2-specific TCRs generated with the MIRA antigen-specificity platform. Breadth was defined as the fraction of unique TCRs that were SARS-CoV-2-associated. Depth was defined as the fraction of total T cells that were SARS-CoV-2-associated. Using the MIRA data, each spike-specific TCR was mapped to the spike region that the TCR reacts to and placed in a CD4 or CD8 class. Log10-transformed breadth and depth values were compared by one-way ANOVA with Sidak's multiple comparisons tests. Here the immuneACCESS table is served through TCRdb, limited to in-frame sequences with V and J called. Missing clones are a known gap in these copies; in checked studies unresolved V genes cover under half, and the rest lacks a known reason. V and J calls and clone size are copied from that table; D and trimming were computed from the DNA. Here the sample has 90,000 to 120,000 clones; approximately 90% occur a single time. The ten largest make up under 25% of the sample.

Study-level results and caveats: A significant rise in spike-specific TCR breadth and depth was observed after two AZD1222 doses relative to day 0 and relative to MenACWY recipients. Epitopes outside the regions mutated in the B.1.351 and B.1.1.7 variants were reportedly recognized by nearly half of the unique spike-specific TCRs. Conclusions about previously exposed vaccinees are limited, since just six AZD1222 recipients were seropositive for SARS-CoV-2 at baseline. The 56-69-year group was small, and its depth increase did not reach significance, likely because of low power. Because no samples from the day 14 peak response were available, repertoires could be characterized only after the peak T cell response. Vaccine-associated CD4 TCRs spanned the whole spike protein, with dominant responses in regions 160-218 and 743-854. Most participants were white British and females outnumbered males, and the authors suggested that clonal diversity may have been underestimated.

This specimen's time point label, per the study, means: baseline before first vaccination. Vaccinee samples came from UK trials COV001 and COV002, including a single-blind randomized controlled phase 2/3 trial of AZD1222 (ChAdOx1 nCoV-19) in healthy adults. Trial participant PBMC samples were collected at day 0 and day 28 after the second dose for TCRbeta chain sequencing. Counted from cysteine to phenylalanine, this CDR3 has 14 amino acids. This entry keeps only the CDR3 DNA: 42 bases, framed from base 1. CDR1 is given as SGHTA and CDR2 as FQGNSA, both from the germline V gene. Trimmed from V: 5 bases; trimmed from J: 3 bases; junction bases lacking a gene match: 4.

The receptor was isolated from an adult in good health. The receptor chain draws on TRBV7-2 and TRBJ2-3; a stretch of 8 junction bases matches TRBD1. Sequencing was performed on peripheral blood, taken on day 0 of AZD1222 vaccination. The CDR3 region reads CASSPDRGTDTQYF. The sequence in DNA is TGTGCCAGCAGCCCCGACAGGGGAACAGATACGCAGTATTTT.